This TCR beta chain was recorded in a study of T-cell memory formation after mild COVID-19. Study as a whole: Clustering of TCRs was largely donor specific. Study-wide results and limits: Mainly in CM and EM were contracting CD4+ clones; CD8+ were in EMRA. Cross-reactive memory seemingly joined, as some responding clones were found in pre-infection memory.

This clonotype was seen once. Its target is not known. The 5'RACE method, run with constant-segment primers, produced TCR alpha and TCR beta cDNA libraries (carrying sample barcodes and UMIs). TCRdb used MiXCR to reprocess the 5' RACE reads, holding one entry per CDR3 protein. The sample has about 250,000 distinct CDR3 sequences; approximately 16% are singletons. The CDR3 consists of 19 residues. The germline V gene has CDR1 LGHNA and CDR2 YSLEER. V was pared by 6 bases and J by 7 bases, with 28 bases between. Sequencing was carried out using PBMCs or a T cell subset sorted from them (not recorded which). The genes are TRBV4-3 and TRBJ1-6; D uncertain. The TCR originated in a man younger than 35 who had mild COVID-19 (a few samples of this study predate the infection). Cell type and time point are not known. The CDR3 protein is CASRYQHLSSDELNSPLHF. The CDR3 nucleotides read TGCGCCAGCAGGTATCAACACTTAAGTTCGGACGAGTTGAATTCACCCCTCCACTTT.